The 31 T cell receptor beta chains below were found in one sample sequenced in a study of blood T cell repertoires in COVID-19. Sequencing was performed with immunoSEQ multiplex PCR; in TCRdb, only in-frame clones are kept and a portion is missing. The sample has over 200,000 clones, 75% to 90% seen once. The sample taken for sequencing was peripheral blood. These receptors were taken from a human donor in a cohort sampled during active COVID-19.

The chain is built from TRBV11-2 and TRBJ1-4; the match to TRBD1 covers 7 bases. The trim removed 4 bases at V and 8 bases at J, leaving 10 bases unmatched. CDR1 SGHAT and CDR2 FQNNGV come from the germline V gene. The CDR3 contains 15 residues. The CDR3 reads CASSSGRNRGEKLFF. CDR3 DNA sequence: TGTGCCAGCAGCTCTGGCCGGAACAGGGGCGAAAAACTGTTTTTT.

In this sample, this clone turned up many times. The chain couples TRBV3-1 (or the pseudogene TRBV3-2) to TRBJ2-7; maybe TRBD2 (6 bases). The CDR3 covers 18 residues. Germline values: CDR1 LGHDT, CDR2 YNNKEL (reference sequence). V lost 3 bases, J lost 3 bases, and 24 bases lay in between. CDR3 DNA: TGTGCCAGCAGCCAGCCGGCCAGGCTAGGCCCGGGAGACTACGAGCAGTACTTC. It yields the protein CASSQPARLGPGDYEQYF.

This rearrangement joins TRBV6-6 to TRBJ2-1, with 12 bases aligning to TRBD2. Looked up from germline, CDR1 is MNHNY and CDR2 is SVGAGI (reference sequence). CDR3 length equals 13 residues. V was clipped by 5 bases and J by 10 bases; unmatched bases: 3. CDR3 coding DNA: TGTGCCAGCAGTGGCCTAGCGGGAGGGGAGCAGTTCTTC. Translated, it gives CASSGLAGGEQFF.

The chain employs TRBV27 and TRBJ1-1, with TRBD1 matching 12 bases. CDR3 length equals 16 residues. CDR1 MNHEY and CDR2 SMNVEV come from the germline V gene (reference sequence). Germline trimming cut 6 bases from V and 6 bases from J; bases unmatched to any gene: 11. The CDR3 sequence is CASRYGGQGASAEAFF. DNA for the CDR3: TGTGCCAGCAGGTATGGGGGACAGGGGGCTAGCGCTGAAGCTTTCTTT.

This rearrangement joins TRBV6-2 or TRBV6-3 to TRBJ1-1, with a weak D call TRBD1 (5 bases). V was pared by 6 bases and J by 5 bases, with 16 bases between. The CDR3 runs to 14 residues. Per the germline V gene, CDR1 is MNHEY and CDR2 is SVGEGT. The CDR3 spells CASSNPQGWTEAFF. CDR3 DNA: TGTGCCAGCAGCAACCCTCAGGGTTGGACTGAAGCTTTCTTT.

The rearrangement uses TRBV19 and TRBJ2-1; the match to TRBD1 covers 7 bases. The germline CDR1 and CDR2 sequences are LNHDA and SQIVND (reference sequence). The V segment lost 8 bases and the J segment 2 bases; nucleotides outside the gene matches: 3. The CDR3 sequence is 13 residues long. CDR3 amino acids: CASGDRPYNEQFF. CDR3 bases: TGTGCCAGTGGGGACAGACCCTACAATGAGCAGTTCTTC.

This clone has just a few counts. The chain combines TRBV10-3 with TRBJ1-6; a weak D match, TRBD1 (6 bases). Germline V gives CDR1 ENHRY, CDR2 SYGVKD. With 7 bases removed from V and 9 bases from J, the gap between germline ends came to 10 bases. This CDR3 is built from 12 residues. CDR3 bases: TGTGCCATCAACTCAGGGGCTTCACCCCTCCACTTT. It yields the protein CAINSGASPLHF.

This clone was picked up a small number of times. The chain joins TRBV5-4 to TRBJ2-2; the match to TRBD1 covers 8 bases. Germline V lookup: CDR1 SGHNT, CDR2 YYREEE (reference sequence). V dropped 0 bases and J dropped 7; count of bases not matched to a gene: 5. This CDR3 has 15 residues. CDR3 residues: CASSLETGVLGELFF. CDR3 coding DNA: TGTGCCAGCAGCTTGGAGACAGGGGTCCTCGGGGAGCTGTTTTTT.

The V gene is TRBV27, the J gene TRBJ1-5; TRBD1 might be the D (6 bases). The CDR3 sequence is 17 residues long. Germline V gene sequence: CDR1 MNHEY, CDR2 SMNVEV (reference sequence). Trimming took off 3 bases at V and 9 bases at J, with 24 bases between the two ends. The DNA of the CDR3 is TGTGCCAGCAGTTTCCGTAAAACCATCGGGACAAAAGGGCCCCAGCATTTT. Protein sequence: CASSFRKTIGTKGPQHF.

V gene TRBV19 combines with J gene TRBJ1-1; 7 bases are shared with TRBD1. V lost 5 bases, J lost 4 bases, and 10 bases stayed unmatched. Germline V gene sequence: CDR1 LNHDA, CDR2 SQIVND (reference sequence). The CDR3 totals 15 residues. CDR3 coding DNA: TGTGCCAGTAGTCCCCAGGGGGGACGGAGCACTGAAGCTTTCTTT. Translation: CASSPQGGRSTEAFF. The whole variable domain, remainder taken from reference TRBV19 and TRBJ1-1, is DGGITQSPKYLFRKEGQNVTLSCEQNLNHDAMYWYRQDPGQGLRLIYYSQIVNDFQKGDIAEGYSVSREKKESFPLTVTSAQKNPTAFYLCASSPQGGRSTEAFFGQGTRLTVV.

In nucleotides, the CDR3 is TGTGCCAGCAGTTTATCGGGGCTAGCGGGAGCAGATACGCAGTATTTT. It specifies CASSLSGLAGADTQYF. The rearrangement uses TRBV27 and TRBJ2-3, with 10 bases lining up with TRBD2. Trimming removed 0 bases from V and 4 bases from J; junction bases left unmatched: 4. The CDR3 sequence is 16 residues long. Germline V gene sequence: CDR1 MNHEY, CDR2 SMNVEV (reference sequence).

This clone showed up just a few times. This chain joins TRBV6-2 or TRBV6-3 and TRBJ2-7; D ambiguous. CDR1 is MNHEY, CDR2 SVGEGT, per germline. The CDR3 totals 11 residues. V dropped 6 bases and J dropped 5 bases, with 8 bases sitting between them. The CDR3 protein is CASSPEDEQYF. The CDR3 region has the DNA TGTGCCAGCAGCCCCGAGGACGAGCAGTACTTC.

This chain links TRBV28 with TRBJ2-2; no firm D call. CDR3 length equals 13 residues. With 1 base removed from V and 4 bases from J, the gap between germline ends came to 4 bases. Germline V CDR1 and CDR2: MDHEN, SYDVKM. CDR3 sequence: CASSLFLTGELFF. The CDR3 DNA follows: TGTGCCAGCAGTTTATTTCTCACCGGGGAGCTGTTTTTT.

About this clone: Compared with germline, one end of the junction differs, possibly owing to a read error. The gene calls are TRBV9 and TRBJ2-7; 9 bases are a match to TRBD2. The V gene's germline CDR1 is SGDLS and CDR2 YYNGEE. This CDR3 is 17 amino acids long. The CDR3 DNA sequence: TGCCCCAGCAGCGTAGAGGGGGGGCTAGCGGGGTTCTACGAGCAGTACTTC. This sequence encodes CPSSVEGGLAGFYEQYF.

The gene calls are TRBV28 and TRBJ2-1, with D possibly matching TRBD2 (7 bases). The germline gives CDR1 MDHEN, CDR2 SYDVKM. The CDR3 extends over 14 amino acids. V gave up 7 bases and J gave up 2 bases, with 12 bases separating them. The CDR3 bases are TGTGCCAGCATCCTGCGGGGGCCCTACAATGAGCAGTTCTTC. It encodes CASILRGPYNEQFF. The whole variable domain, filled in from reference TRBV28 and TRBJ2-1, reads DVKVTQSSRYLVKRTGEKVFLECVQDMDHENMFWYRQDPGLGLRLIYFSYDVKMKEKGDIPEGYSVSREKKERFSLILESASTNQTSMYLCASILRGPYNEQFFGPGTRLTVL.

V gene TRBV9 combines with J gene TRBJ1-2; D unresolved. Germline lookup yields CDR1 SGDLS and CDR2 YYNGEE. Trimming removed 0 bases from V and 5 bases from J, with 14 bases in between. The CDR3 spans 15 residues. The CDR3 nucleotides read TGTGCCAGCAGCGTAGACGCGACAACGCTTTATGGCTACACCTTC. It specifies CASSVDATTLYGYTF.

V usage is TRBV2 and J usage is TRBJ1-5; 8 bases are a match to TRBD1. V gave up 6 bases and J gave up 15 bases; unmatched junction bases: 10. Germline-derived CDR1 and CDR2 are SNHLY and FYNNEI. This CDR3 has 12 amino acids. The CDR3 nucleotides read TGTGCCAGCAGACCCGACAGGGGCCACGGGCATTTT. It translates to CASRPDRGHGHF.

J is TRBJ1-1 and V is TRBV6-5; 8 bases fit TRBD1. This CDR3 spans 16 amino acids. The V segment lost 2 bases and the J segment 0 bases; nucleotides outside the gene matches: 5. CDR1 is MNHEY and CDR2 is SVGAGI in the germline V gene. The DNA of the CDR3 is TGTGCCAGCAGTTACGACAGGGGAGAAATGAACACTGAAGCTTTCTTT. Its translation is CASSYDRGEMNTEAFF.

J is TRBJ2-3 and V is TRBV5-4; 11 nucleotides match TRBD2. Trimming at V came to 3 bases and at J to 3 bases, leaving 0 bases not matched to a gene. The germline CDR1 and CDR2 sequences are SGHNT and YYREEE (reference sequence). The CDR3 loop spans 14 amino acids. CDR3 bases: TGTGCCAGCAGCTGGACTAGCGGGACAGATACGCAGTATTTT. This encodes CASSWTSGTDTQYF.

The chain couples TRBV19 to TRBJ1-2, with D possibly TRBD1 on 5 matching bases. Trimming stripped 5 bases from V and 5 bases from J, with 18 bases between. Germline V gene lookup returns CDR1 LNHDA and CDR2 SQIVND (reference sequence). This CDR3 contains 15 residues. The CDR3 DNA reads as TGTGCCAGTAGTTCGTCCCCAGGGATATTGTATGGCTACACCTTC. Translated, it gives CASSSSPGILYGYTF.

This chain connects TRBV12-5 to TRBJ1-1, with no clear D. This CDR3 region has 12 residues. Germline CDR1 LGHNT, CDR2 FRNRAP. The ends were cut back, 1 base at V and 6 bases at J, with 6 bases in the middle. This CDR3 is CASGLGVAEAFF. The CDR3 DNA is TGTGCTAGTGGTTTGGGAGTCGCTGAAGCTTTCTTT.

The gene calls are TRBV19 and TRBJ1-2, with 7 bases matching TRBD1. J lost 0 bases, V lost 5 bases, and 9 bases had no gene match. CDR3 length equals 16 residues. Germline loops: CDR1 LNHDA, CDR2 SQIVND (reference sequence). The CDR3 reads CASSGRRQGANYGYTF. In nucleotides, the CDR3 is TGTGCCAGTAGTGGCCGTCGACAGGGTGCTAACTATGGCTACACCTTC. The whole variable domain, remainder taken from reference TRBV19 and TRBJ1-2, is DGGITQSPKYLFRKEGQNVTLSCEQNLNHDAMYWYRQDPGQGLRLIYYSQIVNDFQKGDIAEGYSVSREKKESFPLTVTSAQKNPTAFYLCASSGRRQGANYGYTFGSGTRLTVV.

In this sample, this clone turned up once. The genes are TRBV28 and TRBJ1-2; D gene uncertain. CDR1 and CDR2 (germline): MDHEN, SYDVKM. This CDR3 has 12 residues. Deletions cut 3 bases from V and 4 bases from J, with 6 bases between. CDR3 sequence (DNA): TGTGCCAGCAGTTTCCCCATCTATGGCTACACCTTC. It is translated as CASSFPIYGYTF.

The rearrangement links TRBV29-1 to TRBJ2-7, with a tentative D call TRBD1 (6 bases). The CDR3 consists of 14 residues. Germline CDR1 is SQVTM and CDR2 is ANQGSEA. V was pared by 4 bases and J by 2 bases, with 15 bases between. CDR3 residues: CSVVSPEGAYEQYF. In nucleotides, the CDR3 is TGCAGCGTTGTTTCTCCAGAGGGGGCCTACGAGCAGTACTTC.

The chain links TRBV5-6 to TRBJ2-5, with 10 bases identical to TRBD1. Trimming removed 0 bases from V and 5 bases from J; junction bases left unmatched: 7. CDR1 is SGHDT and CDR2 is YYEEEE in the germline V gene. The CDR3 sequence is 16 residues long. CDR3 amino acids: CASSLAEGQGRETQYF. The DNA of the CDR3 is TGTGCCAGCAGCTTGGCAGAGGGACAGGGGAGGGAGACCCAGTACTTC.

The chain has TRBV3-1 (or the pseudogene TRBV3-2) and TRBJ2-1; 10 positions match TRBD2. CDR3 length equals 15 residues. In germline, CDR1 is LGHDT, CDR2 YNNKEL (reference sequence). V lost 6 bases, J lost 5 bases, and 7 bases stayed unmatched. The CDR3 bases are TGTGCCAGCAGGAGGACTAGCGGTGATAACAATGAGCAGTTCTTC. Translation gives CASRRTSGDNNEQFF.

This clone is deemed medium-sized (0.01 to 0.1%). The CDR3 nucleotides read TGTGCCAGCAGCCAAGGCCCCGCTAGCGGTCTGACTATCTACGAGCAGTACTTC. It encodes CASSQGPASGLTIYEQYF. The chain employs TRBV3-1 (or the pseudogene TRBV3-2) and TRBJ2-7, with 7 bases identical to TRBD2. V gave up 1 base and J gave up 3 bases; unmatched junction bases: 15. The CDR3 sequence is 18 residues long. Per the germline V gene, CDR1 is LGHDT and CDR2 is YNNKEL (reference sequence).

V is TRBV4-3 and J is TRBJ2-1; TRBD2 matches at 7 bases. Germline CDR1 LGHNA, CDR2 YSLEER. The CDR3 contains 17 residues. Losses at the gene ends were 0 bases for V and 1 base for J; bases not matched to a gene: 6. CDR3: CASSQDWGTTSYNEQFF. The CDR3 nucleotides read TGCGCCAGCAGCCAAGATTGGGGGACTACGTCCTACAATGAGCAGTTCTTC.

The chain uses TRBV2 and TRBJ2-2; a possible D gene is TRBD2 (6 bases). The length of the CDR3 is 13 residues. Trimming removed 6 bases at V and 4 bases at J, with 9 bases between. Germline lookup yields CDR1 SNHLY and CDR2 FYNNEI. The CDR3 DNA is TGTGCCAGCAGAAAGACTAGCACCGGGGAGCTGTTTTTT. Its translation is CASRKTSTGELFF.

The chain carries TRBV25-1 and TRBJ1-6; D is perhaps TRBD1 (6 bases). Trimming stripped 0 bases from V and 9 bases from J, with 9 bases between. There are 14 residues in the CDR3. CDR1 is MGHDK, CDR2 SYGVNS, per germline. CDR3 amino acids: CASSEYQGSSPLHF. CDR3 DNA sequence: TGTGCCAGCAGTGAATATCAGGGGAGTTCACCCCTCCACTTT.

A note on this clone: This specimen includes other DNA sequences encoding the same CDR3. The chain has TRBV30 and TRBJ2-2, with 8 bases aligning to TRBD2. V gave up 3 bases and J gave up 5 bases; unmatched junction bases: 8. CDR3 length: 15 amino acids. Germline V CDR1 and CDR2: GTSNPN, SVGIG (reference sequence). The CDR3 DNA follows: TGTGCCTGGAGGGCCGGACTAGCCGGAACCGGGGAGCTGTTTTTT. Its protein product is CAWRAGLAGTGELFF. Supplemented by reference TRBV30 and TRBJ2-2, the full variable domain reads SQTIHQWPATLVQPVGSPLSLECTVEGTSNPNLYWYRQAAGRGLQLLFYSVGIGQISSEVPQNLSASRPQDRQFILSSKKLLLSDSGFYLCAWRAGLAGTGELFFGEGSRLTVL.